This TCR beta chain was recorded in a study of CD8 T cells in ankylosing spondylitis. Study-level points and caveats: As reported, disease-linked clones showed significant enrichment in matched ankylosing spondylitis synovial fluid.

The table lists this clonotype with many counts. Its antigen is still unknown. By quantitative 5'-RACE with molecular barcodes, the TCR beta libraries were made. TCRdb passed the 5' RACE reads through MiXCR, listing each CDR3 protein once. The data show about 240,000 distinct CDR3 sequences, with around 11% seen just once and around 6.5% held by the top ten. The CDR3 covers 14 residues. J gave up 8 bases and V 4 bases, and 7 bases lay outside the gene matches. From germline, CDR1 is SGHRS and CDR2 YFSETQ. The receptor's source is a male donor with ankylosing spondylitis or in good health (not recorded which). The V call is TRBV5-1, the J call TRBJ1-4; 8 bases are a match to TRBD1. The sequencing sample was made of blood, either unsorted or a sorted T cell fraction (not recorded which). This chain's CDR3 is CASSPRQGKEKLFF. The CDR3 coding sequence is TGCGCCAGCAGCCCGAGACAGGGGAAAGAAAAACTGTTTTTT. The full variable domain, in which reference TRBV5-1 and TRBJ1-4 provide the parts outside the CDR3, is KAGVTQTPRYLIKTRGQQVTLSCSPISGHRSVSWYQQTPGQGLQFLFEYFSETQRNKGNFPGRFSGRQFSNSRSEMNVSTLELGDSALYLCASSPRQGKEKLFFGSGTQLSVL.